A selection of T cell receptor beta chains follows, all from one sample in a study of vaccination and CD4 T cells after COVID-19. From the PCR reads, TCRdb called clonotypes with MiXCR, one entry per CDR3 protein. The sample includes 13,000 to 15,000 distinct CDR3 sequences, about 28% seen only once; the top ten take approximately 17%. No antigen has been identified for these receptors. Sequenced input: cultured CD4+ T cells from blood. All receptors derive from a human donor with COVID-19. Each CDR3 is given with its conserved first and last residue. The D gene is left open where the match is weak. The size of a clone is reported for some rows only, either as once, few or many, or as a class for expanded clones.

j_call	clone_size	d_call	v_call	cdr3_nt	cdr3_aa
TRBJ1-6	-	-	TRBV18	TGTGCCAGCTCACCACCTTCAGGGACTTCACCCCTCCACTTT	CASSPPSGTSPLHF
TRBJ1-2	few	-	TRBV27	TGTGCCAGCAGTTTTGAGGGGAACTATGGCTACACCTTC	CASSFEGNYGYTF
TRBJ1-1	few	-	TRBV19	TGTGCCAGTGGACAGAAAATGAACACTGAAGCTTTCTTT	CASGQKMNTEAFF
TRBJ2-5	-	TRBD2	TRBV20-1	TGCAGTGCCCCGGGACTAGTTGCGCAGACCCAGTACTTC	CSAPGLVAQTQYF
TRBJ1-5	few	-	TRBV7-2	TGTGCCAGCAGCCCTGACAGCAATCAGCCCCAGCATTTT	CASSPDSNQPQHF
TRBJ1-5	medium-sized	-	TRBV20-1	TGCAGTGCTATGGGCAGGGGACCCGGGCAGCCCCAGCATTTT	CSAMGRGPGQPQHF
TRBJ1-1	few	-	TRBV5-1	TGCGCCAGCCGGACCGCAGCGAACACTGAAGCTTTCTTT	CASRTAANTEAFF
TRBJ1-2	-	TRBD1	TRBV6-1	TGTGCCAGCAGAAATGGACAGGGTGACTATGGCTACACCTTC	CASRNGQGDYGYTF
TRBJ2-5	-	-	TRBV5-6	TGTGCCAGCAGCCCGGGGCAGAGGGGCCAAGAGACCCAGTACTTC	CASSPGQRGQETQYF
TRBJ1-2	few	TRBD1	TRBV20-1	TGCAGTGCTAGTAACCGTCGAGCCGGGACAGGGAATGGCTACACCTTC	CSASNRRAGTGNGYTF
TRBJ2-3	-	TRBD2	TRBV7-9	TGTGCCAGCAGCTTAGCAACTAGCGGGACAGATACGCAGTATTTT	CASSLATSGTDTQYF
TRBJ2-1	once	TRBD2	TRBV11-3	TGTGCCAGCAGCTTAGTGGCGGGGGGGCTGGATGAGCAGTTCTTC	CASSLVAGGLDEQFF
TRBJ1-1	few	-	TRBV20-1	TGCAGTGCTAGAGCCGGACATACAGTAAACACTGAAGCTTTCTTT	CSARAGHTVNTEAFF
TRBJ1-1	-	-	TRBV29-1	TGCAGCGTGGAATGGGACAACCATCTAGGGTTCACTGAAGCTTTCTTT	CSVEWDNHLGFTEAFF
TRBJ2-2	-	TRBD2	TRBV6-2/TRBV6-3	TGTGCCAGCAGAGAACTAGCGGGGGCAATCGGGGAGCTGTTTTTT	CASRELAGAIGELFF
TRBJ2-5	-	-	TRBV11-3	TGTGCCAGCAGCTTAGGAGAGGTCAGGGTAGAGACCCAGTACTTC	CASSLGEVRVETQYF
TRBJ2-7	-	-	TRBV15	TGTGCCACCAGCAGAGATCCCGGGGGCTCCTACGAGCAGTACTTC	CATSRDPGGSYEQYF
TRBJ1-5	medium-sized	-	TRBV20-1	TGCAGTGCTAGACGACCCTCCCCCGATCAGCCCCAGCATTTT	CSARRPSPDQPQHF
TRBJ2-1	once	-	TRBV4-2	TGTGCCAGCAGCCAAGGGGATAGGAGAGGTGAGCAGTTCTTC	CASSQGDRRGEQFF
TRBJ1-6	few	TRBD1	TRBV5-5	TGTGCCAGCAGCCCCGGGACAGTTAATTCACCCCTCCACTTT	CASSPGTVNSPLHF
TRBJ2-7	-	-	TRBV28	TGTGCCAGCAGTTTCCCCGGGACGCAAACCTACGAGCAGTACTTC	CASSFPGTQTYEQYF
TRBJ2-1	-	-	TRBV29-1	TGCAGCGTTGAATTGCCTACAAGAGAGCAGTTCTTC	CSVELPTREQFF
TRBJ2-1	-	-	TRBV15	TGTGCCACCAGCAGAGTACGGCCCAATGAGCAGTTCTTC	CATSRVRPNEQFF
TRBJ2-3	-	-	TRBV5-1	TGCGCCAGCAGCCAGGAAGGACACGCGGCAGATACGCAGTATTTT	CASSQEGHAADTQYF
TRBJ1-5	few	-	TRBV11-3	TGTGCCAGCCGATCGTCACATCAGCCCCAGCATTTT	CASRSSHQPQHF
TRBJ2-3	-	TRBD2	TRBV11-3	TGTGCCAGCAGCCCAGGCGGGGGGCCCACAGATACGCAGTATTTT	CASSPGGGPTDTQYF
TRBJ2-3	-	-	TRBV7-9	TGTGCCAGCAGCTTATCCGGGGGGCAGCGGGCAGATACGCAGTATTTT	CASSLSGGQRADTQYF
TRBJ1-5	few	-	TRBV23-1	TGCGCCAGCAGTCAATCGAAAACCACCACGGGGGTAATTATAAGCAATCAGCCCCAGCATTTT	CASSQSKTTTGVIISNQPQHF
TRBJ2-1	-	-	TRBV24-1	TGTGCCTCCTCGGACAGAGCAGACAATGAGCAGTTCTTC	CASSDRADNEQFF
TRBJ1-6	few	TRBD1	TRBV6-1	TGTGCCAGCAGTCGACAGGGAGGCTATAATTCACCCCTCCACTTT	CASSRQGGYNSPLHF
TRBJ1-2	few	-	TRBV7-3	TGTGCCAGCAGCTTAATACAGGGTGGCGGCTACACCTTC	CASSLIQGGGYTF
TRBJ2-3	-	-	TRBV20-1	TGCAGTGCTAGAGATCCAGGTCGCACAGATACGCAGTATTTT	CSARDPGRTDTQYF
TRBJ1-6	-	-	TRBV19	TGTGCCAGTAGCCCGGGCAGCTCCTATAATTCACCCCTCCACTTT	CASSPGSSYNSPLHF
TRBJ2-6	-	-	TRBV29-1	TGCAGCGTTGAGGAACTCTCTGGGGCCAACGTCCTGACTTTC	CSVEELSGANVLTF
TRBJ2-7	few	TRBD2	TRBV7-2	TGTGCCAGCAGCTTCAGTCAGGATACTAGCGGGGGGGCCTACGAGCAGTACTTC	CASSFSQDTSGGAYEQYF
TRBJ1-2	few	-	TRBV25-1	TGTGCCAGCAGTGAATTGGAGCAGGGCCGTGGCTACACCTTC	CASSELEQGRGYTF
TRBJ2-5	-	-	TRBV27	TGTGCCAGCAGTTTATCCCAGGGCCCCCAAGAGACCCAGTACTTC	CASSLSQGPQETQYF
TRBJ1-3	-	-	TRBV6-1	TGTGCCAGCAGAGGTTTCGGCTCTGGAAACACCATATATTTT	CASRGFGSGNTIYF
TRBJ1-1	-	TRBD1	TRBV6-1	TGTGCCAGCAGCCCCAACAGGGGCCTGAACACTGAAGCTTTCTTT	CASSPNRGLNTEAFF
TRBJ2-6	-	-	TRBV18	TGTGCCAGCTCACCAATTATTGGACAGAACCGTGGGGCCAACGTCCTGACTTTC	CASSPIIGQNRGANVLTF
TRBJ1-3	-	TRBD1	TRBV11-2	TGTGCCAGCAGTTCCCTCCGGAGGGGGCCTGGAAACACCATATATTTT	CASSSLRRGPGNTIYF
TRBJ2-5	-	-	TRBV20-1	TGCAGTGCTACCGATCCCTTAGGGGGCCAAGAGACCCAGTACTTC	CSATDPLGGQETQYF
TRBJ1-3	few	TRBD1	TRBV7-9	TGTGCCAGCAGCCCTACAGGGGGTGGAAACACCATATATTTT	CASSPTGGGNTIYF
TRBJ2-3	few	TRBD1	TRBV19	TGTGCCAGTAGTACCCTACGACAGGGGGCCGTGACAGATACGCAGTATTTT	CASSTLRQGAVTDTQYF
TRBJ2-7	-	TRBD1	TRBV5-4	TGTGCCAGCAGCTTGGCGGGACAGGGGGCTTCCGAGCAGTACTTC	CASSLAGQGASEQYF
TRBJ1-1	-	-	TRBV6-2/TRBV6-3	TGTGCCAGCAGTTACTCGAGTTTTGCGGGGCCCGAAGCTTTCTTT	CASSYSSFAGPEAFF
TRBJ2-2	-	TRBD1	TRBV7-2	TGTGCCAGCAGCCTTAGTACTACAGGGGCCGGGGAGCTGTTTTTT	CASSLSTTGAGELFF
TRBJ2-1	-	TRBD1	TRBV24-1	TGTGCCACCAGTGACTCCGGGACAGGGGCCTACGTGCAGTTCTTC	CATSDSGTGAYVQFF
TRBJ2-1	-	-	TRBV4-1	TGCGCCAGCAGCGGAACGAACCGGGCCAGGGAATTGGGCTCCTACAATGAGCAGTTCTTC	CASSGTNRARELGSYNEQFF
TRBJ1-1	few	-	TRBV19	TGTGCCAGTAGTACCGCGGGTTCTAGGACTGAAGCTTTCTTT	CASSTAGSRTEAFF
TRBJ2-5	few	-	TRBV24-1	TGTGCCACCAGTGACCCCGGTCCGGGGCAAGAGACCCAGTACTTC	CATSDPGPGQETQYF
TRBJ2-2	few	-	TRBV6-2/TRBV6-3	TGTGCCAGCAGTTATACCCACACCGGGGAGCTGTTTTTT	CASSYTHTGELFF
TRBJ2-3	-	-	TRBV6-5	TGTGCCAGCAGTTACCGACAGCCCACAGATACGCAGTATTTT	CASSYRQPTDTQYF
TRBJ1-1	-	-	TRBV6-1	TGTGCCAGCAGTGTAGCGGGGGCAGACACTGAAGCTTTCTTT	CASSVAGADTEAFF
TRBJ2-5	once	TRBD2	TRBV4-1	TGCGCCAGCAGCCAAACCGATAGAGGACTAGCGGGGCGAAGGTGGACCCAGTACTTC	CASSQTDRGLAGRRWTQYF
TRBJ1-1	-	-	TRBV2	TGTGCCAGCAGTGCGGCACAGGACCTCCTGAACACTGAAGCTTTCTTT	CASSAAQDLLNTEAFF
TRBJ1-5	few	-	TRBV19	TGTGCCAGTAGTATATCCCCCGCCAATCAGCCCCAGCATTTT	CASSISPANQPQHF
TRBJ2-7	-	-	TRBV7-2	TGTGCCAGCAGCTTGTATGGCCAGGGGAACTACTTC	CASSLYGQGNYF
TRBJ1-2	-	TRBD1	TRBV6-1	TGTGCCAGCGGCCCACAGGGGGCACACTATGGCTACACCTTC	CASGPQGAHYGYTF
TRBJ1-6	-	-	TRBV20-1	TGCAGTGCTAGTTATGAGGGGCAGAGCTATAATTCACCCCTCCACTTT	CSASYEGQSYNSPLHF